These 30 T cell receptor beta chains originate from one sample sequenced in a study of glioma-infiltrating T cells. Using RNA template, CDR3s of TCR alpha and beta were amplified with iRepertoire arm-PCR. TCRdb passed the multiplex PCR reads through MiXCR, listing each CDR3 protein once. The repertoire holds some 90,000 distinct CDR3 sequences, with approximately 39% as singletons. Specimen: glioma tissue, nonneoplastic brain tissue, or PBMCs (not recorded which). All receptors come from a human donor with low-grade glioma or glioblastoma, undergoing nonglioma brain surgery, or in good health (not recorded which).

The sample holds many counts of this clonotype. The chain joins TRBV10-3 to TRBJ2-3, with D perhaps TRBD1 (6 bases). V lost 9 bases to trimming and J lost 2 bases, with 9 bases between them. Germline CDR1 ENHRY, CDR2 SYGVKD. This CDR3 is built from 12 residues. CDR3: CAMGAHTDTQYF. The DNA of the CDR3 is TGTGCCATGGGGGCCCACACAGATACGCAGTATTTT.

On this clonotype itself: Being one base from a much bigger clone, this may be a read error. V and J are TRBV19 and TRBJ1-1; D perhaps matches TRBD1 (6 bases). The CDR3 covers 13 residues. CDR1 LNHDA and CDR2 SQIVND come from the germline V gene (reference sequence). CDR3 protein: CDSSISGVSEAFF. CDR3 in DNA: TGTGACAGTAGTATCTCAGGGGTTTCTGAAGCTTTCTTT.

Remarks on this clonotype: A read error may be the cause here, since a much bigger clone is one base away. The V call is TRBV11-1, the J call TRBJ2-1; 8 bases match TRBD2. Germline CDR1 and CDR2: SGHAT and FQDESV (reference sequence). This CDR3 has 15 amino acids. The CDR3: CAGSFGGGTYNEQFF. The CDR3 DNA is TGTGCCGGCAGCTTTGGCGGGGGGACCTACAATGAGCAGTTCTTC.

This clonotype was observed many times. V usage is TRBV3-1 and J usage is TRBJ2-2; D might be TRBD2 (6 bases). From germline, CDR1 is LGHDT and CDR2 YNNKEL (reference sequence). Deletions cut 1 base from V and 8 bases from J, with 11 bases between. There are 14 residues in the CDR3. CDR3 sequence reads: CASSQVRDWGELFF. The CDR3 DNA reads TGTGCCAGCAGCCAAGTCAGGGACTGGGGGGAGCTGTTTTTT. Variable domain in full (rest from reference TRBV3-1 and TRBJ2-2): DTAVSQTPKYLVTQMGNDKSIKCEQNLGHDTMYWYKQDSKKFLKIMFSYNNKELIINETVPNRFSPKSPDKAHLNLHINSLELGDSAVYFCASSQVRDWGELFFGEGSRLTVL.

Turning to this clonotype: This may be a read error: a much more frequent sequence differs by one nucleotide. This chain links TRBV5-5 with TRBJ1-1; maybe TRBD1 (5 bases). From germline, CDR1 is SGHKS and CDR2 YYEKEE (reference sequence). The CDR3 consists of 15 residues. V was clipped by 4 bases and J by 0 bases, with 13 bases between them. The CDR3 loop reads CASSAKAQVNTEAFF. The CDR3 DNA sequence: TGTGCCAGCAGCGCGAAGGCACAGGTGAACACTGAAGCTTTCTTT.

This clonotype was detected many times. The DNA for the CDR3 is TGTGCCAGTAGGTCACAGACGAACACCGGGGAGCTGTTTTTT. Translation gives CASRSQTNTGELFF. The chain has TRBV19 and TRBJ2-2, with D uncertain. Germline V gives CDR1 LNHDA, CDR2 SQIVND (reference sequence). The length of the CDR3 is 14 residues. Trimming pared 6 bases from V and 0 bases from J, leaving 8 bases between.

About this clonotype itself: The junction does not match germline at one end; this may be a read error. The genes are TRBV25-1 and TRBJ2-5; 9 bases fit TRBD2. The CDR3 totals 15 residues. Germline V lookup: CDR1 MGHDK, CDR2 SYGVNS. This chain's CDR3 is CASSESQREEETKYF. The CDR3 DNA follows: TGTGCCAGCAGTGAATCTCAGCGGGAGGAAGAGACCAAGTACTTC.

The V call is TRBV29-1, the J call TRBJ1-3, with a tentative D call TRBD1 (6 bases). Looked up from germline, CDR1 is SQVTM and CDR2 is ANQGSEA. This CDR3 comprises 14 residues. Trimming removed 3 bases at V and 2 bases at J, with 11 bases between. In nucleotides, the CDR3 is TGCAGCGTTGAGACAGGCGCTCCTGGAAACACCATATATTTT. This sequence encodes CSVETGAPGNTIYF.

This clonotype was seen many times. The genes are TRBV7-8 and TRBJ2-3, with D possibly TRBD1 on 5 matching bases. CDR1 and CDR2 from the germline V gene are SGHVS and FQNEAQ. The CDR3 runs 15 residues. V was trimmed by 2 bases and J by 3 bases, leaving 12 bases between them. The CDR3 bases are TGTGCCAGCAGCTTAACTGGGGCACTGACAGATACGCAGTATTTT. Protein product: CASSLTGALTDTQYF.

The chain employs TRBV6-2 or TRBV6-3 and TRBJ2-5, with D unclear. The V end lost 5 bases, the J end lost 4 bases, and 8 bases lay between the germline ends. CDR3 length equals 12 residues. Germline V lookup: CDR1 MNHEY, CDR2 SVGEGT. CDR3 sequence (DNA): TGTGCCAGCAGTACCCGGACAGAGACCCAGTACTTC. This gives the protein CASSTRTETQYF.

In this sample, this clonotype turned up many times. This chain links TRBV20-1 with TRBJ2-3, with TRBD2 matching over 13 bases. V lost 4 bases to trimming and J lost 1 base; unmatched junction nucleotides: 2. The CDR3 is 15 amino acids. Germline loops: CDR1 DFQATT, CDR2 SNEGSKA (reference sequence). CDR3 sequence (DNA): TGCAGTGCTACCGGGACTAGCGGGGGCACAGATACGCAGTATTTT. Amino acid sequence: CSATGTSGGTDTQYF.

The chain has TRBV12-3 or TRBV12-4 and TRBJ2-3; the match to TRBD2 covers 12 bases. Trimming took 4 bases from V and 3 from J; bases not matched to a gene: 2. The CDR3 is made up of 15 amino acids. The CDR3 DNA sequence: TGTGCCAGCAGTTCTAGCGGGAGGGCAACAGATACGCAGTATTTT. Protein product: CASSSSGRATDTQYF.

This clonotype was observed a handful of times. A much larger clonotype is one base distant, so this may be a read error. V usage is TRBV29-1 and J usage is TRBJ2-5, with a possible D match to TRBD2 (6 bases). Germline V gene sequence: CDR1 SQVTM, CDR2 ANQGSEA. The length of the CDR3 is 12 residues. Trimming took 8 bases from V and 3 from J, leaving 13 bases between them. In nucleotides, the CDR3 is TGCAGCTCACGGGGGAGAGAAGAGACCCAGTACTTC. As protein: CSSRGREETQYF.

In regard to this clonotype: A much larger clone lies a single base off, so this may be a read error. The chain employs TRBV10-1 and TRBJ1-5; D not certain. Germline-derived CDR1 and CDR2 are WNHNN and SYGVQD (reference sequence). The CDR3 totals 16 residues. V gave up 8 bases and J gave up 6 bases, with 23 bases separating them. The CDR3 DNA follows: TGCGCCAGCGGATTGACCGGGGAGGGAGCAGGTCAGCCCCAGCATTTT. Translation gives CASGLTGEGAGQPQHF.

This clonotype was seen repeatedly, ten times or more. The genes are TRBV15 and TRBJ2-3; 7 positions agree with TRBD2. J gave up 3 bases and V 6 bases, and 6 bases lay outside the gene matches. The CDR3 covers 14 residues. CDR1 is LNHNV and CDR2 is YYDKDF in the germline V gene (reference sequence). The CDR3 spells CATRGTSVTDTQYF. The CDR3 DNA is TGTGCCACCAGGGGAACTAGCGTTACAGATACGCAGTATTTT.

The table lists this clonotype with a count of one. One end of the junction varies from germline; a read error may be responsible. V and J are TRBV27 and TRBJ1-1; D uncertain. The CDR3 runs to 14 residues. Germline V gene lookup returns CDR1 MNHEY and CDR2 SMNVEV (reference sequence). The CDR3 nucleotides are TGTGCCAGCAGCGTAACGACTCGGCTTTCTGAAGATTTCTTT. Its translation: CASSVTTRLSEDFF.

Note on this clonotype: This may stem from a read error, because a much larger clone lies one nucleotide away. The chain is built from TRBV10-3 and TRBJ1-2; perhaps TRBD1 as D (6 bases). The V and J ends lost 3 bases and 5 bases respectively, with 19 bases between them. The germline V gene has CDR1 ENHRY and CDR2 SYGVKD. This CDR3 has 16 residues. The CDR3, as DNA: TGTGCCATCAGTGACGTACTACAGGGACGGGGGTATGGCTACACCTTC. Residues: CAISDVLQGRGYGYTF.

This clonotype appeared once. V and J are TRBV27 and TRBJ2-7; 7 nucleotides agree with TRBD2. The CDR3 sequence is 14 residues long. The V gene's germline CDR1 is MNHEY and CDR2 SMNVEV (reference sequence). J was trimmed by 6 bases and V by 7 bases; bases with no gene match: 12. CDR3 in DNA: TGTGCCAGCATGGGATTAGCGGGCCTGAGCGAGCAGTACTTC. This codes for CASMGLAGLSEQYF.

For this clonotype: It may be a read error: a sequence one base away is much more abundant. V and J are TRBV5-4 and TRBJ2-5; D unresolved. CDR3 length equals 13 residues. Deletions cut 4 bases from V and 1 base from J, with 8 bases between. Germline V gives CDR1 SGHNT, CDR2 YYREEE (reference sequence). CDR3 amino acids: CASSLMSQETQYF. The CDR3 region has the DNA TGTGCCAGCAGCCTAATGTCCCAAGAGACCCAGTACTTC.

As concerns this clonotype: A much larger clone differs by one base, so this may be a read error. The V gene is TRBV4-1, the J gene TRBJ2-5; TRBD2 matches 7 bases. CDR1 MGHRA and CDR2 YSYEKL come from the germline V gene. CDR3 size: 16 residues. V lost 3 bases, J lost 4 bases, and 11 bases stayed unmatched. The CDR3, as DNA: TGCGCCAGCAGCCATCCCGGACTAGAAGACTCAGAGACCCAGTACTTC. The encoded protein is CASSHPGLEDSETQYF.

Many counts were recorded for this clonotype. V usage is TRBV12-3 or TRBV12-4 and J usage is TRBJ2-5, with 8 bases lining up with TRBD1. The CDR3 is made up of 15 amino acids. After removal of 5 bases from V and 2 bases from J, the junction contained 7 bases not matched to a gene. The CDR3 DNA sequence: TGTGCCAGCAGTCGGACCGGGACAGGACAAGAGACCCAGTACTTC. Translation: CASSRTGTGQETQYF.

As for this clonotype: A much larger clone is a single base away; this may be a read error. This chain uses TRBV14 with TRBJ2-1; 7 bases line up with TRBD1. In germline, CDR1 is SGHDN, CDR2 FVKESK. The V and J ends lost 5 bases and 0 bases, in that order; junction bases with no gene match: 13. The CDR3 length is 18 residues. DNA of the CDR3: TGTGCCAGCAGCGGGACAGACAGGGAACGTGGCTCCTACAATGAGCAGTTCTTC. Protein product: CASSGTDRERGSYNEQFF.

The chain carries TRBV29-1 and TRBJ2-7; D is possibly TRBD2 (5 bases). The V and J ends lost 6 bases and 8 bases respectively, with 14 bases between them. CDR3 size: 11 residues. Germline V gives CDR1 SQVTM, CDR2 ANQGSEA. The CDR3 is CSVGGAYKQYF. CDR3 DNA: TGCAGCGTCGGAGGTGCCTATAAGCAGTACTTC.

This clonotype showed up many times. This rearrangement joins TRBV29-1 to TRBJ2-1; D is possibly TRBD2 (6 bases). V was shortened by 2 bases and J by 12 bases, with 8 bases between the two germline ends. CDR3 length: 10 residues. Germline V CDR1 and CDR2: SQVTM, ANQGSEA. The CDR3 region is CSVETRGQFF. For the CDR3, the DNA is TGCAGCGTTGAAACGCGGGGGCAGTTCTTC.

Of note for this clonotype: A much larger clone differs from this one at a single base, so this may be a read error. Here the CDR3 DNA reads TGCGCCAACAAGAGGAGCTACACAGATACGCAGTATTTT. As protein: CANKRSYTDTQYF. The gene calls are TRBV4-3 and TRBJ2-3; D is unclear. There are 13 residues in the CDR3. Germline values: CDR1 LGHNA, CDR2 YSLEER. Deletions cut 10 bases from V and 2 bases from J, with 13 bases between.

Concerning this clonotype itself: A much larger clone sits a single nucleotide away, making a read error possible. The chain carries TRBV14 and TRBJ2-4; no clear D gene. Germline CDR1 is SGHDN and CDR2 is FVKESK. The CDR3 loop spans 13 amino acids. CDR3 region: CASSQSTENIQNF. The CDR3 DNA reads TGTGCCAGCAGCCAGTCAACAGAAAACATTCAGAACTTC. Looking up the rest from reference TRBV14 and TRBJ2-4 gives the full variable domain: EAGVTQFPSHSVIEKGQTVTLRCDPISGHDNLYWYRRVMGKEIKFLLHFVKESKQDESGMPNNRFLAERTGGTYSTLKVQPAELEDSGVYFCASSQSTENIQNFGAGTRLSVL.

This clonotype has a count of ten or more. V gene TRBV20-1 combines with J gene TRBJ1-6, with 8 bases lining up with TRBD1. Germline-derived CDR1 and CDR2 are DFQATT and SNEGSKA (reference sequence). The CDR3 runs to 15 residues. Trimming took 6 bases from V and 4 from J; bases not matched to a gene: 8. The CDR3 nucleotides are TGCAGTGCAAAGACAGGGGTGGTTTATAATTCACCCCTCCACTTT. Translating gives CSAKTGVVYNSPLHF.

A word on this clonotype: Just one base apart from a much larger clone, this may be a read error. The rearrangement joins TRBV5-4 to TRBJ2-7; D gene ambiguous. The CDR3 extends over 14 amino acids. The germline CDR1 and CDR2 sequences are SGHNT and YYREEE (reference sequence). The CDR3 nucleotides are TGTGACAGCAGCTTGAGTCCGGTTTCCTACGAGCAGTACTTC. Translating gives CDSSLSPVSYEQYF.

This clonotype has only a few counts. This may be a read error: a much more frequent sequence differs by one nucleotide. The chain employs TRBV7-9 and TRBJ2-6; the D gene could be TRBD1 or TRBD2 (5 bases each). Germline V gene lookup returns CDR1 SEHNR and CDR2 FQNEAQ (reference sequence). The CDR3 is 15 residues long. The CDR3 DNA follows: TGTGCCAGCAGCTTAGGGGTTCTCGGGGCCAACGCCCTGACTTTC. It translates to CASSLGVLGANALTF.

This clonotype was detected many times. The J gene is TRBJ1-1, the V gene TRBV14, with a weak D call TRBD1 (6 bases). The CDR3 loop spans 15 amino acids. Germline lookup yields CDR1 SGHDN and CDR2 FVKESK. Trimming pared 1 base from V and 1 base from J, leaving 10 bases between. Written as DNA, the CDR3 is TGTGCCAGCAGCCAAGGAGCAGGGGCGAACACTGAAGCTTTCTTT. It encodes CASSQGAGANTEAFF.